A single sample is the source of the 30 T cell receptor beta chains below, sequenced in a study of blood T cell repertoires in COVID-19. Sequencing used immunoSEQ multiplex PCR; TCRdb keeps in-frame clones, though not all of them. The sample shows 250,000 or so clones, approximately 86% of them seen only once. Sequenced: peripheral blood. The receptors were gathered from a woman aged 70-85 years with active or convalescent COVID-19.

Only one count was recorded for this clone. V usage is TRBV9 and J usage is TRBJ1-5, with D possibly matching TRBD1 (5 bases). Deletions cut 4 bases from V and 3 bases from J, with 11 bases between. CDR1 is SGDLS and CDR2 is YYNGEE in the germline V gene. The CDR3 has 14 residues. CDR3 loop: CASSSRGDNQPQHF. The CDR3, as DNA: TGTGCCAGCAGCTCTCGGGGGGACAATCAGCCCCAGCATTTT.

The chain joins TRBV5-4 to TRBJ1-1, with TRBD1 as a possible D gene (5 bases). Germline CDR1 is SGHNT and CDR2 is YYREEE (reference sequence). The ends were cut back, 3 bases at V and 0 bases at J, with 12 bases in the middle. The CDR3 spans 15 residues. CDR3 residues: CASSSMTALNTEAFF. CDR3 nucleotides: TGTGCCAGCAGCTCCATGACAGCCTTGAACACTGAAGCTTTCTTT.

Remarks on this clone: Within the sample, other DNA sequences also encode this same CDR3. V and J are TRBV9 and TRBJ1-1; D uncertain. The CDR3 is made up of 13 amino acids. Germline V gene data show CDR1 as SGDLS and CDR2 as YYNGEE. Trimming stripped 0 bases from V and 2 bases from J, with 5 bases between. CDR3 coding DNA: TGTGCCAGCAGCGTAGCCCTAAACACTGAAGCTTTCTTT. Translated, it gives CASSVALNTEAFF.

V is TRBV9 and J is TRBJ1-2; 7 bases line up with TRBD1. Germline assignment: CDR1 SGDLS and CDR2 YYNGEE. V shed 6 bases and J 1 base; nucleotides not matched to a gene: 9. CDR3 length equals 15 residues. CDR3 in amino acids: CASTQQGRINYGYTF. The CDR3 region has the DNA TGTGCCAGCACCCAACAGGGGCGGATTAACTATGGCTACACCTTC.

This chain joins TRBV10-3 and TRBJ2-7; 9 positions agree with TRBD1. This CDR3 contains 13 residues. Germline V CDR1 and CDR2: ENHRY, SYGVKD. V trimming: 7 bases; J trimming: 6 bases; junction bases outside the gene matches: 7. CDR3 sequence reads: CAINRDRVSEQYF. Written as DNA, the CDR3 is TGTGCCATCAACAGGGACAGGGTCTCCGAGCAGTACTTC.

This chain joins TRBV7-2 and TRBJ1-1; the match to TRBD1 covers 7 bases. Trimming removed 2 bases from V and 0 bases from J; junction bases left unmatched: 9. The CDR3 is made up of 17 amino acids. Germline CDR1 is SGHTA and CDR2 is FQGNSA. The CDR3 sequence: CASSLSEGAGLNTEAFF. In DNA, the CDR3 is TGTGCCAGCAGCTTATCGGAGGGGGCGGGGTTGAACACTGAAGCTTTCTTT. The full variable domain, completed using reference TRBV7-2 and TRBJ1-1, is GAGVSQSPSNKVTEKGKDVELRCDPISGHTALYWYRQSLGQGLEFLIYFQGNSAPDKSGLPSDRFSAERTGGSVSTLTIQRTQQEDSAVYLCASSLSEGAGLNTEAFFGQGTRLTVV.

The chain links TRBV5-6 to TRBJ1-1; the match to TRBD1 covers 10 bases. The CDR3 is 17 residues long. Unmatched junction bases numbered 9, after V lost 0 bases and J lost 4 bases. Germline lookup yields CDR1 SGHDT and CDR2 YYEEEE. The CDR3 is CASSLGPGQGRATEAFF. Written as DNA, the CDR3 is TGTGCCAGCAGCTTGGGACCGGGACAGGGGAGGGCCACTGAAGCTTTCTTT.

This clone occurred a few times. A junction end diverges from the germline sequence, so it may reflect a read error. The V call is TRBV15, the J call TRBJ2-6, with 8 bases fitting TRBD1. The CDR3 spans 9 residues. Germline assignment: CDR1 LNHNV and CDR2 YYDKDF (reference sequence). The CDR3 region has the DNA TGTGCCACCAGCAGGGACAGGGCTTTC. Translated, it gives CATSRDRAF.

This clone was counted between two and nine times. The rearrangement joins TRBV4-2 to TRBJ1-2; possible D gene TRBD1, 6 bases. Trimming took off 0 bases at V and 7 bases at J, with 15 bases between the two ends. The CDR3 length is 15 residues. Germline V CDR1 and CDR2: LGHNA, YNFKEQ. In DNA, the CDR3 is TGTGCCAGCAGCCAAGATCGTAACAGGGTGGGTGGCTACACCTTC. It translates to CASSQDRNRVGGYTF.

The V and J genes are TRBV2 and TRBJ1-5; D is uncertain. This CDR3 spans 15 amino acids. Germline V gene data show CDR1 as SNHLY and CDR2 as FYNNEI. With 2 bases removed from V and 2 bases from J, the gap between germline ends came to 10 bases. The CDR3 region is CASSESPGGNQPQHF. The CDR3 region has the DNA TGTGCCAGCAGTGAAAGCCCGGGAGGCAATCAGCCCCAGCATTTT.

This clone has just one count. The chain couples TRBV7-7 to TRBJ1-4, with no clear D. This CDR3 has 13 amino acids. V lost 4 bases and J 5 bases, leaving 8 bases between the germline ends. CDR1 is SSHAT, CDR2 FNYEAQ, per germline (reference sequence). The DNA for the CDR3 is TGTGCCAGCAGCTCCGGGATAAATGAAAAACTGTTTTTT. As protein: CASSSGINEKLFF.

The rearrangement joins TRBV5-1 to TRBJ1-1, with D hard to call. The CDR3 has 14 amino acids. V was pared by 7 bases and J by 0 bases, with 13 bases between. Per the germline V gene, CDR1 is SGHRS and CDR2 is YFSETQ. The CDR3 sequence: CASHGPSMNTEAFF. CDR3 bases: TGCGCCAGCCATGGCCCGTCCATGAACACTGAAGCTTTCTTT.

This chain uses TRBV7-2 with TRBJ2-2; 11 bases match TRBD1. The CDR3 has 15 amino acids. V was pared by 5 bases and J by 8 bases, with 7 bases of the junction left unmatched. Germline V gives CDR1 SGHTA, CDR2 FQGNSA. The CDR3 region has the DNA TGTGCCAGCAGCCAAGGGACAGGGGGGACGGGGGAGCTGTTTTTT. Amino acids: CASSQGTGGTGELFF.

This chain connects TRBV6-5 to TRBJ2-5; 8 bases align to TRBD1. With V trimmed by 6 bases and J by 2 bases, 8 bases remained unmatched. Germline V gives CDR1 MNHEY, CDR2 SVGAGI. CDR3 size: 15 residues. The CDR3 DNA reads as TGTGCCAGCAGCTTGACAGGGGCCGGACAAGAGACCCAGTACTTC. The encoded protein is CASSLTGAGQETQYF.

The V gene is TRBV11-2, the J gene TRBJ2-3, with TRBD1 matching 9 bases. The germline V gene has CDR1 SGHAT and CDR2 FQNNGV. The CDR3 totals 17 residues. J lost 4 bases, V lost 3 bases, and 11 bases had no gene match. The chain's CDR3 is CASSFRGGQGPPDTQYF. In DNA form, the CDR3 reads TGTGCCAGCAGCTTTAGGGGGGGACAGGGCCCCCCAGATACGCAGTATTTT.

The CDR3, as DNA: TGTGCCAGCTCGCCAAGACAGGGCCCCCCTGGGGCCAACGTCCTGACTTTC. Amino acids: CASSPRQGPPGANVLTF. The rearrangement uses TRBV18 and TRBJ2-6; 7 bases match TRBD1. Germline V gene lookup returns CDR1 KGHSH and CDR2 LQKENI. The CDR3 is made up of 17 amino acids. With 6 bases clipped from V and 2 bases from J, the junction kept 10 bases outside the gene matches.

The chain employs TRBV5-1 and TRBJ1-5, with D uncertain. Trimming pared 4 bases from V and 6 bases from J, leaving 14 bases between. The germline V gene has CDR1 SGHRS and CDR2 YFSETQ. This CDR3 has 14 residues. The CDR3 nucleotides are TGCGCCAGCAGCCCCGAGGCGGCGTCTCAGCCCCAGCATTTT. Translating gives CASSPEAASQPQHF. Together with reference TRBV5-1 and TRBJ1-5, the CDR3 gives the full variable domain: KAGVTQTPRYLIKTRGQQVTLSCSPISGHRSVSWYQQTPGQGLQFLFEYFSETQRNKGNFPGRFSGRQFSNSRSEMNVSTLELGDSALYLCASSPEAASQPQHFGDGTRLSIL.

The chain has TRBV7-8 and TRBJ1-1, with D perhaps TRBD1 (5 bases). This CDR3 has 16 residues. V dropped 1 base and J dropped 5 bases, with 17 bases sitting between them. The germline V gene encodes CDR1 SGHVS and CDR2 FQNEAQ. CDR3 in DNA: TGTGCCAGCAGCTTAGTAAGGTACCCGGGGGGTACTGAAGCTTTCTTT. Its protein product is CASSLVRYPGGTEAFF.

A few counts support this clone. The rearrangement links TRBV2 to TRBJ1-2; perhaps TRBD1 as D (6 bases). This CDR3 has 13 residues. Germline CDR1 reads SNHLY; CDR2 reads FYNNEI. The V gene lost 4 bases and the J gene lost 6 bases, with 12 bases spanning the gap. The CDR3 loop is CASSVRGADGYTF. CDR3 DNA: TGTGCCAGCAGTGTACGGGGGGCGGATGGCTACACCTTC. Full variable domain (rest looked up from reference TRBV2 and TRBJ1-2): EPEVTQTPSHQVTQMGQEVILRCVPISNHLYFYWYRQILGQKVEFLVSFYNNEISEKSEIFDDQFSVERPDGSNFTLKIRSTKLEDSAMYFCASSVRGADGYTFGSGTRLTVV.

V is TRBV21-1 and J is TRBJ1-2. TRBV21-1 is labeled a pseudogene. CDR3 length equals 15 residues. In nucleotides, the CDR3 is TGTGCCAGCAGCTTCCCCCTCCGGGTAGGTAGTGGCTACACCTTC. It translates to CASSFPLRVGSGYTF.

Ten or more counts support this clone. Written as DNA, the CDR3 is TGCGCCAGCCGCCCGAGGGAGAACACCGGGGAGCTGTTTTTT. Amino acid sequence: CASRPRENTGELFF. The genes are TRBV5-1 and TRBJ2-2; maybe TRBD2 (5 bases). The CDR3 totals 14 residues. From germline, CDR1 is SGHRS and CDR2 YFSETQ. V was shortened by 7 bases and J by 1 base, with 11 bases between the two germline ends.

The chain uses TRBV7-6 and TRBJ1-2; the match to TRBD1 covers 7 bases. The germline CDR1 and CDR2 sequences are SGHVS and FNYEAQ. V dropped 5 bases and J dropped 2; count of bases not matched to a gene: 8. This CDR3 spans 15 amino acids. CDR3 loop: CASSVNSGQNYGYTF. The CDR3, as DNA: TGTGCCAGCAGCGTAAACTCGGGACAGAACTATGGCTACACCTTC.

The chain carries TRBV5-6 and TRBJ1-2; TRBD1 might be the D (5 bases). V was clipped by 7 bases and J by 8 bases, with 18 bases between them. The CDR3 is 13 residues long. Per the germline V gene, CDR1 is SGHDT and CDR2 is YYEEEE. CDR3 region: CASVDRALIGYTF. As DNA, the CDR3 is TGTGCCAGCGTCGACAGAGCTCTGATCGGCTACACCTTC.

The V call is TRBV24-1, the J call TRBJ2-1; no firm D call. V lost 1 base and J 10 bases, leaving 10 bases between the germline ends. Germline loops: CDR1 KGHDR, CDR2 SFDVKD. The length of the CDR3 is 13 residues. The CDR3 sequence is CATSDFLSREQFF. CDR3 sequence (DNA): TGTGCCACCAGTGATTTCCTCTCCAGGGAGCAGTTCTTC.

This sequence joins TRBV7-9 and TRBJ1-4; unclear D gene. CDR3 length equals 14 residues. Between the trimmed V and J ends, which lost 7 bases and 10 bases, there was a span of 19 bases. Per germline, CDR1 SEHNR and CDR2 FQNEAQ (reference sequence). The CDR3 DNA is TGTGCCAGCACCCTAGATCTGGAAGAAGGAAAACTGTTTTTT. Translating gives CASTLDLEEGKLFF.

The CDR3 DNA sequence: TGCAGTGCTCCCGGACAGAGCGAGCAGTACTTC. Translation: CSAPGQSEQYF. The chain uses TRBV20-1 and TRBJ2-7, with D perhaps matching TRBD1 (6 bases). Germline-derived CDR1 and CDR2 are DFQATT and SNEGSKA (reference sequence). This CDR3 spans 11 amino acids. Trimming took off 5 bases at V and 6 bases at J, with 11 bases between the two ends.

The V gene is TRBV27, the J gene TRBJ2-1; 8 bases line up with TRBD2. There are 13 residues in the CDR3. Germline V lookup: CDR1 MNHEY, CDR2 SMNVEV (reference sequence). V shed 4 bases, J shed 6 bases, and the junction held 2 bases outside the gene matches. The CDR3 DNA reads TGTGCCAGCAGTTCCGGGGGGGCCAATGAGCAGTTCTTC. Translating gives CASSSGGANEQFF.

The chain uses TRBV7-6 and TRBJ1-3, with a weak D call TRBD1 (5 bases). CDR3 length: 15 amino acids. V was clipped by 5 bases and J by 3 bases, with 14 bases between them. Germline V gene sequence: CDR1 SGHVS, CDR2 FNYEAQ. CDR3 amino acids: CASSPIEDIGNTIYF. The CDR3 coding sequence is TGTGCCAGCAGCCCCATCGAGGACATTGGAAACACCATATATTTT.

The chain recombines TRBV27 with TRBJ2-2, with D hard to call. Looked up from germline, CDR1 is MNHEY and CDR2 is SMNVEV (reference sequence). Deletions cut 8 bases from V and 4 bases from J, with 11 bases between. CDR3 length: 13 residues. The CDR3 sequence is CASYGWSTGELFF. The CDR3 DNA is TGTGCCAGCTATGGGTGGAGCACCGGGGAGCTGTTTTTT.

V gene TRBV7-2 combines with J gene TRBJ1-2; no firm D call. V lost 1 base and J 1 base, leaving 7 bases between the germline ends. Germline values: CDR1 SGHTA, CDR2 FQGNSA. This CDR3 contains 14 residues. CDR3 region: CASSLGRVNYGYTF. The CDR3 DNA follows: TGTGCCAGCAGCTTAGGGAGGGTTAACTATGGCTACACCTTC.